This T cell receptor beta chain was observed in a study of CD4 T cells in relation to SARS-CoV-2 and coronaviruses. Generated by immunoSEQ multiplex PCR, the TCRdb table keeps only in-frame clones and is missing some. Here the sample spans 68,000 or so clones, approximately 93% being singletons. CDR3 length: 14 amino acids. Trimming took 2 bases from V and 4 from J, leaving 10 bases between them. Germline lookup yields CDR1 MNHEY and CDR2 SVGEGT. Note on this clone: Its antigen is undetermined.

Unexposed donor CD4+ T cells date from about 2011-2019, before the COVID-19 pandemic. General observations from the study: Pre-pandemic and post-infection samples never came from the same donor.

The receptor was isolated from a human donor in good health. The chain couples TRBV6-2 or TRBV6-3 to TRBJ2-3; D uncertain. The material sequenced was naive CD4+ T cells from PBMCs. Described subset: naive CD4+ T cells isolated by negative enrichment. CDR3 sequence: CASSYGERSDTQYF. CDR3 in DNA: TGTGCCAGCAGTTACGGCGAACGATCAGATACGCAGTATTTT.